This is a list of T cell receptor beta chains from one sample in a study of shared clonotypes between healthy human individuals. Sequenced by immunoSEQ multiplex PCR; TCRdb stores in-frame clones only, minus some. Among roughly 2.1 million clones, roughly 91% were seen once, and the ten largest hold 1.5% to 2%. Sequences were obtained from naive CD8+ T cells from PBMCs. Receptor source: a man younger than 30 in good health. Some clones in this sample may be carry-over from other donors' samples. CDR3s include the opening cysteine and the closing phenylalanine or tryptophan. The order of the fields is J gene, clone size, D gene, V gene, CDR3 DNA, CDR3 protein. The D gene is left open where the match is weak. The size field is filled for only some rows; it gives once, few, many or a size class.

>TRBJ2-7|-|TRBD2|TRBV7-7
TGTGCCAGCAGCCCAGGACTAGCGGCTACCTACGAGCAGTACTTC
CASSPGLAATYEQYF
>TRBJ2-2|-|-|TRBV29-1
TGCAGCGTTGTTTCGGGCACCGGGGAGCTGTTTTTT
CSVVSGTGELFF
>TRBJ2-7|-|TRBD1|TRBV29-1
TGCAGCGCCAGAGGGGACAGGGCGTCCTACGAGCAGTACTTC
CSARGDRASYEQYF
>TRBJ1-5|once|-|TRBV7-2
TGTGCCAGCAGCTTCGGGAGCAATCAGCCCCAGCATTTT
CASSFGSNQPQHF
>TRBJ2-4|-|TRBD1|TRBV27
TGTGCCAGCAGTACCCTCCGGGACAGGCTAGCCAAAAACATTCAGTACTTC
CASSTLRDRLAKNIQYF
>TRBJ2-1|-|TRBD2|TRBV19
TGTGCCAGTAGCCGCGGGACTACTAACGGGAATGAGCAGTTCTTC
CASSRGTTNGNEQFF
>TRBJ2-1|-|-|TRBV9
TGTGCCAGCAGCGTAGACGGGAGCTACCCCTACAATGAGCAGTTCTTC
CASSVDGSYPYNEQFF
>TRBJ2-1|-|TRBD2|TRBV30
TGTGCCTGGAGTGTAAGCGGGAGCGCCTACAATGAGCAGTTCTTC
CAWSVSGSAYNEQFF
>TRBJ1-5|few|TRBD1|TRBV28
TGTGCCAGCCTTGACAGGGGGCGTAATCAGCCCCAGCATTTT
CASLDRGRNQPQHF
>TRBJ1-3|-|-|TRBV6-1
TGTGCCAGCAGTGAACCTGCCAGCTCTGGAAACACCATATATTTT
CASSEPASSGNTIYF
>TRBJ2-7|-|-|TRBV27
TGTGCCAGCAGTTTAACAGGTACCTACGAGCAGTACTTC
CASSLTGTYEQYF
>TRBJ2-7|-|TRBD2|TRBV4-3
TGCGCCAGCAGCGGGCTAGCGGACGGCTCCTACGAGCAGTACTTC
CASSGLADGSYEQYF
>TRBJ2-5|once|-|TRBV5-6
TGTGCCAGCACCATACTATCGGGCTATACCAGAGAGACCCAGTACTTC
CASTILSGYTRETQYF
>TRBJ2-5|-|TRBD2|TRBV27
TGTGCCAGCAGTTTGAGCGGGGGGGGTCCCCTAGGAGAGACCCAGTACTTC
CASSLSGGGPLGETQYF
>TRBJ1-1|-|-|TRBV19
TGTGCCAGTAGTATACCCGGACATATGAACACTGAAGCTTTCTTT
CASSIPGHMNTEAFF
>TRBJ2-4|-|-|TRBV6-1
TGTGCCAGCAGTGAAGCGCTGAGGGAGGTAGCCAAAAACATTCAGTACTTC
CASSEALREVAKNIQYF
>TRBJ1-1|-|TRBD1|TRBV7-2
TGTGCCAGCAGCGGTCGGACAGGAAAGAACACTGAAGCTTTCTTT
CASSGRTGKNTEAFF
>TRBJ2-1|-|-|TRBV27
TGTGCCAGCAGTTTAGGATTAGCTCAGTTCTTC
CASSLGLAQFF
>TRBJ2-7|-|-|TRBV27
TGTGCCAGCAGTGGGGGCCACGAGCAGTACTTC
CASSGGHEQYF
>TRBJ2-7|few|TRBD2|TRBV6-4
TGTGCCAGCAGCCTACTAGCGGGAGGTAGCGAGCAGTACTTC
CASSLLAGGSEQYF
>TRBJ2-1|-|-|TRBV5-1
TGCGCCAGCAGCTTGGAGTTGCCCACCCCTAATGAGCAGTTCTTC
CASSLELPTPNEQFF
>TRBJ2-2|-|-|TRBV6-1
TGTGCCAGCTCGTTCCGGGCTGGGGAGCTGTTTTTT
CASSFRAGELFF
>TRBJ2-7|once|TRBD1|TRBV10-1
TGCGCCAGCAGTACCGGGACAGGGGTGACCTACGAGCAGTACTTC
CASSTGTGVTYEQYF
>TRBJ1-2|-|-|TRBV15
TGTGCCACCAGCATGCGGGGGCTTGGCTACACCTTC
CATSMRGLGYTF
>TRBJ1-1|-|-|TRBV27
TGTGCCAGCAGTTTTGAGGGGAGGGCCACTGAAGCTTTCTTT
CASSFEGRATEAFF
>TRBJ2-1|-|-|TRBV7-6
TGTGCCAGCAGCTTATTGGGCGGCTCCTACAATGAGCAGTTCTTC
CASSLLGGSYNEQFF
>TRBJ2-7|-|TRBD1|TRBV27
TGTGCCAGCAGTTTATCGGGACAGGGTCCCTACGAGCAGTACTTC
CASSLSGQGPYEQYF
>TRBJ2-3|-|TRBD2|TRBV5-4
TGTGCCAGCAGCCCACGACTAGCGGGAATTTCTTCACGAGATACGCAGTATTTT
CASSPRLAGISSRDTQYF
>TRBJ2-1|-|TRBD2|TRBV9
TGTGCCAGCAGCCCTCGAGGTAGCGGGAGGGCCACCTACAATGAGCAGTTCTTC
CASSPRGSGRATYNEQFF
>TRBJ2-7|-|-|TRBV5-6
TGTGCCAGCAGCAACGGGGCCCGTTCTTACGAGCAGTACTTC
CASSNGARSYEQYF
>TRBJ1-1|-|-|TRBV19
TGTGCCGTATTCCCGGACAGTCCCGACACTGAAGCTTTCTTT
CAVFPDSPDTEAFF
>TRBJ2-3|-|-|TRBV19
TGTGCCAGTAGTATTAATCCTAGCGGCACAGATACGCAGTATTTT
CASSINPSGTDTQYF
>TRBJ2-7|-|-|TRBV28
TGTGCCAGCGGAATGGACAGCTCCTACGAGCAGTACTTC
CASGMDSSYEQYF
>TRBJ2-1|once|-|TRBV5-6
TGTGCCAGCAGCACCCAGCGGGCCACACTCTACAATGAGCAGTTCTTC
CASSTQRATLYNEQFF
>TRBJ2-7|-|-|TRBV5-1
TGCGCCAGCAGCCCCTCCGGTCTCAGCTCCTACGAGCAGTACTTC
CASSPSGLSSYEQYF
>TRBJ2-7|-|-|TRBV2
TGTGCCAGCAGTGAAGGACTAGTAAACTACGAGCAGTACTTC
CASSEGLVNYEQYF
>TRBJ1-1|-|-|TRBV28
TGTGCCAGCAGTTACGACACTAACACTGAAGCTTTCTTT
CASSYDTNTEAFF
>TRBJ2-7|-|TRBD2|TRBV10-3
TGTGCCATCACCACTAGCGGGAGTAACGAGCAGTACTTC
CAITTSGSNEQYF
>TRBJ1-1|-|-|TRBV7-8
TGTGCCAGCAGCTTATTCGTCGGGCAAAAAGGGAACACTGAAGCTTTCTTT
CASSLFVGQKGNTEAFF
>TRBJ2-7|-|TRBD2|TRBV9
TGTGCCAGCAGCGCATCTGCGGGGGGCGGGAGCTCCTACGAGCAGTACTTC
CASSASAGGGSSYEQYF
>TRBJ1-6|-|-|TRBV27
TGTGCCAGCATGCTCCTCCCAGGAGGGTCACCCCTCCACTTT
CASMLLPGGSPLHF
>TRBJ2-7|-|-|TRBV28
TGTGCCAGCAGTGGTAGTGAATCCTACGAGCAGTACTTC
CASSGSESYEQYF
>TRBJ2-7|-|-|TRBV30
TGTGCCTGGAGTGTAGGGTGGGGCGAGCAGTACTTC
CAWSVGWGEQYF
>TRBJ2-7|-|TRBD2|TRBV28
TGTGCCAGCAGTTTAGTGGGAGGGGCCCACGAGCAGTACTTC
CASSLVGGAHEQYF
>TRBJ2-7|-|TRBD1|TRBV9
TGTGCCAGCAGCGTCGGGACAGAAGACGAGCAGTACTTC
CASSVGTEDEQYF
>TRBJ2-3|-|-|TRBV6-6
TGTGCCAGCAGTCCGGAGGGTCTAGCCGCAGATACGCAGTATTTT
CASSPEGLAADTQYF
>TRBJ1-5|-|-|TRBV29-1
TGCAGCGCTCGGTCCGCGGGCAGCAATCAGCCCCAGCATTTT
CSARSAGSNQPQHF
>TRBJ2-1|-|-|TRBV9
TGTGCCAGCAGCGTAGGAAGGCTTCGGGTCAATGAGCAGTTCTTC
CASSVGRLRVNEQFF
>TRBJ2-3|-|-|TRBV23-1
TGCGCCAGCAGTCAATCGGAGGTCGCGCACACAGATACGCAGTATTTT
CASSQSEVAHTDTQYF
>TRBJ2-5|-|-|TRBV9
TGTGCCAGCAGCGTTCAGGGGCCCCAAGAGACCCAGTACTTC
CASSVQGPQETQYF
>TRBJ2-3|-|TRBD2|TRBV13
TGTGCCAGCAGCTTCCGACTAGCGGGGATCACAGATACGCAGTATTTT
CASSFRLAGITDTQYF
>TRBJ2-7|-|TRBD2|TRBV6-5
TGTGCCAGCAGCCTCACTAGCGGAGGGCCCTACGAGCAGTACTTC
CASSLTSGGPYEQYF
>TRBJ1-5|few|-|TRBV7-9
TGTGCCAGCAGCTTAGGGGGGCCTAATCAGCCCCAGCATTTT
CASSLGGPNQPQHF
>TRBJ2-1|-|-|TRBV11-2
TGTGCCAGCAGCTTAGCCGCGGGAAGCCACAATGAGCAGTTCTTC
CASSLAAGSHNEQFF
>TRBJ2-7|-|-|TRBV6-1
TGTGCCAGCAGCGCTGGACCTGGGAGCTCCTACGAGCAGTACTTC
CASSAGPGSSYEQYF
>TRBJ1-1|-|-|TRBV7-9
TGTGCCAGCAGCCAAAGCCACACTGAAGCTTTCTTT
CASSQSHTEAFF
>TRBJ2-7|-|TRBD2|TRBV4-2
TGTGCCAGCAGCCCGGGACTAGCGGGAATCGAGCAGTACTTC
CASSPGLAGIEQYF
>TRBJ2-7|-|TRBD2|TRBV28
TGTGCCAGCACCTCACTAGCGGGAGTATACGAGCAGTACTTC
CASTSLAGVYEQYF